Listed below are T cell receptor beta chains from one sample, sequenced in a study of CD8+ T cells in alopecia areata. Method: immunoSEQ multiplex PCR; TCRdb's copy keeps in-frame clones and lacks some. The top ten hold approximately 15% of the sample, which has roughly 76,000 clones, around 30% seen once. This material consisted of CD8+ T cells sorted from blood, taken at week 4, from a patient treated with tofacitinib. The receptors stem from a human donor with alopecia areata. The CDR3 runs from the conserved cysteine through the conserved F or W. Fields, in order: J gene, clone size, V gene, D gene, CDR3 DNA, CDR3 protein. The D gene is left open where the match is weak. A clone size is listed for some rows: how often the clone was seen (once, few, many), or a class if it is expanded.

j_call: TRBJ2-1
clone_size: -
v_call: TRBV14
d_call: -
cdr3_nt: TGTGCCAGCAGCCAAGGGGGCGATGAGCAGTTCTTC
cdr3_aa: CASSQGGDEQFF

j_call: TRBJ2-2
clone_size: -
v_call: TRBV29-1
d_call: TRBD1
cdr3_nt: TGCAGCGTTGAAATGGACAGGGGGCTCGCCGGGGAGCTGTTTTTT
cdr3_aa: CSVEMDRGLAGELFF

j_call: TRBJ2-1
clone_size: once
v_call: TRBV29-1
d_call: -
cdr3_nt: TGCAGCGTTGAACCTAGCGCAATAGGCTACAATGAGCAGTTCTTC
cdr3_aa: CSVEPSAIGYNEQFF

j_call: TRBJ1-5
clone_size: -
v_call: TRBV2
d_call: -
cdr3_nt: TGTGCCAGCGGAGTTAGGAGTAGCAATCAGCCCCAGCATTTT
cdr3_aa: CASGVRSSNQPQHF

j_call: TRBJ2-3
clone_size: -
v_call: TRBV30
d_call: -
cdr3_nt: TGTGCCTGGAGGGCGGGCAGGAGGGGCTCAGATACGCAGTATTTT
cdr3_aa: CAWRAGRRGSDTQYF

j_call: TRBJ1-5
clone_size: few
v_call: TRBV25-1
d_call: TRBD1
cdr3_nt: TGTGCCAGCAGTGATCAGGGACAGGGCAATCAGCCCCAGCATTTT
cdr3_aa: CASSDQGQGNQPQHF

j_call: TRBJ2-1
clone_size: -
v_call: TRBV29-1
d_call: -
cdr3_nt: TGCAGCGTCAACGTCGGGGGATATGGGTTCTTC
cdr3_aa: CSVNVGGYGFF

j_call: TRBJ1-5
clone_size: -
v_call: TRBV2
d_call: -
cdr3_nt: TGTGCCAGCAGGCAAACAGGGTTGGGACAGCCCCAGCATTTT
cdr3_aa: CASRQTGLGQPQHF

j_call: TRBJ1-2
clone_size: few
v_call: TRBV30
d_call: -
cdr3_nt: TGTGCCTGGAGTTTCCCCGCCGGAAACTTC
cdr3_aa: CAWSFPAGNF

j_call: TRBJ1-1
clone_size: few
v_call: TRBV6-1
d_call: -
cdr3_nt: TGTGCCAGCAGTGAACCGAGGCGTATGAACACTGAAGCTTTCTTT
cdr3_aa: CASSEPRRMNTEAFF

j_call: TRBJ2-3
clone_size: few
v_call: TRBV7-2
d_call: -
cdr3_nt: TGTGCCAGCAGCTTACCGCCGGAGGGACGGAGTCCAGATACGCAGTATTTT
cdr3_aa: CASSLPPEGRSPDTQYF

j_call: TRBJ2-6
clone_size: few
v_call: TRBV11-2
d_call: -
cdr3_nt: TGTGCCAGCAGCTCATACAGTATCTCTGGGGCCAACGTCCTGACTTTC
cdr3_aa: CASSSYSISGANVLTF

j_call: TRBJ1-1
clone_size: few
v_call: TRBV7-6
d_call: TRBD1
cdr3_nt: TGTGCCAGCAGCTCGCCCCGGGAGGGGGCGCGGGACACTGAAGCTTTCTTT
cdr3_aa: CASSSPREGARDTEAFF

j_call: TRBJ2-3
clone_size: -
v_call: TRBV30
d_call: -
cdr3_nt: TGTGCCTGGAGAGTCACAGATACGCAGTATTTT
cdr3_aa: CAWRVTDTQYF

j_call: TRBJ2-7
clone_size: -
v_call: TRBV27
d_call: -
cdr3_nt: TGTGCCAGCAGTGGCGGATACGAGCAGTACTTC
cdr3_aa: CASSGGYEQYF

j_call: TRBJ1-2
clone_size: few
v_call: TRBV29-1
d_call: TRBD1
cdr3_nt: TGCAGCGTTGCCAGGGGGTCAGGGGAAGGCTACACCTTC
cdr3_aa: CSVARGSGEGYTF

j_call: TRBJ2-1
clone_size: -
v_call: TRBV30
d_call: -
cdr3_nt: TGTGCCTGGAGCCAAGTCTACAATGAGCAGTTCTTC
cdr3_aa: CAWSQVYNEQFF

j_call: TRBJ1-4
clone_size: few
v_call: TRBV10-3
d_call: TRBD1
cdr3_nt: TGTGCCATCAGTGGATCAGGGGGATCTAATGAAAAACTGTTTTTT
cdr3_aa: CAISGSGGSNEKLFF

j_call: TRBJ2-7
clone_size: -
v_call: TRBV5-1
d_call: TRBD2
cdr3_nt: TGCGCCAGCAGCTTACTGGGACTAGACGTAAACGAGCAGTACTTC
cdr3_aa: CASSLLGLDVNEQYF

j_call: TRBJ1-2
clone_size: -
v_call: TRBV7-9
d_call: -
cdr3_nt: TGTGCCAGCAGTTCTAACTATGGCTACACCTTC
cdr3_aa: CASSSNYGYTF

j_call: TRBJ2-7
clone_size: -
v_call: TRBV30
d_call: -
cdr3_nt: TGTGCCTGTAACGGGGGAAGCTCCTACGAGCAGTACTTC
cdr3_aa: CACNGGSSYEQYF

j_call: TRBJ2-7
clone_size: -
v_call: TRBV29-1
d_call: -
cdr3_nt: TGCAGCGTTGAAGATCCCAGGACTCGCTACGAGCAGTACTTC
cdr3_aa: CSVEDPRTRYEQYF

j_call: TRBJ1-2
clone_size: -
v_call: TRBV13
d_call: -
cdr3_nt: TGTGCCAGCAGCTTAGGGGCGGGGATGATCGGCTACACCTTC
cdr3_aa: CASSLGAGMIGYTF